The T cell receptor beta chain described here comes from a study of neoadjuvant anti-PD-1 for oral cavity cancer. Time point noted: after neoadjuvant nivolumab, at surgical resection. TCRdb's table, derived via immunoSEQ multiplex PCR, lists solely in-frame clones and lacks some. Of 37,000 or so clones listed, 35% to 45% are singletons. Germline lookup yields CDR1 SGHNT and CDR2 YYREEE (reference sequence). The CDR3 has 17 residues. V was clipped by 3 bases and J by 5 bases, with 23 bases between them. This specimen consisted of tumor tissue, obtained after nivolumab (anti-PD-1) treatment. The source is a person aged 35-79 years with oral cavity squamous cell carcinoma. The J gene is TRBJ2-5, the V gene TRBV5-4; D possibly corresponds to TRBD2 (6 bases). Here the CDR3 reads CASSSIAGTPKGETQYF. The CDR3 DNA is TGTGCCAGCAGCTCCATCGCGGGGACTCCGAAGGGGGAGACCCAGTACTTC. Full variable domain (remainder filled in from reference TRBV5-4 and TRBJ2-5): ETGVTQSPTHLIKTRGQQVTLRCSSQSGHNTVSWYQQALGQGPQFIFQYYREEENGRGNFPPRFSGLQFPNYSSELNVNALELDDSALYLCASSSIAGTPKGETQYFGPGTRLLVL.